This is a list of T cell receptor beta chains from one sample in a study of shared clonotypes between healthy human individuals. The protocol was immunoSEQ multiplex PCR, while the TCRdb copy is restricted to in-frame clones and leaves out a portion. The repertoire holds around 350,000 clones, with 70% to 75% as singletons. The specimen sequenced was memory CD4+ T cells sorted from blood. Source of these receptors: a young man in good health. Both conserved end residues are part of each CDR3. Fields, in order: clone size, V gene, D gene, CDR3 protein. D genes are given only for firm matches. Only part of the rows carry a size: once, few, many, or a class if the clone is expanded.

clone_size: -; v_call: TRBV5-5; d_call: -; cdr3_aa: CASSFQEWPGELFF
clone_size: -; v_call: TRBV5-1; d_call: -; cdr3_aa: CASSLGNVWSSRPSRSTDTQYF
clone_size: few; v_call: TRBV7-3; d_call: TRBD1; cdr3_aa: CASSPGQGGGYTF
clone_size: -; v_call: TRBV19; d_call: TRBD2; cdr3_aa: CASSQFGAGGLKDEQFF
clone_size: many; v_call: TRBV6-4; d_call: -; cdr3_aa: CASSDSSRGTEAFF
clone_size: -; v_call: TRBV29-1; d_call: TRBD1; cdr3_aa: CSVVRGLWETQYF
clone_size: once; v_call: TRBV19; d_call: -; cdr3_aa: CASSLQTGNTGELFF
clone_size: -; v_call: TRBV7-9; d_call: -; cdr3_aa: CASSLDDNEQFF
clone_size: -; v_call: TRBV5-1; d_call: -; cdr3_aa: CASSLASSLGYTF
clone_size: -; v_call: TRBV5-1; d_call: TRBD1; cdr3_aa: CASSLTGGPDWKANVLTF
clone_size: once; v_call: TRBV2; d_call: TRBD2; cdr3_aa: CASTPYRLAGGSNTGELFF
clone_size: -; v_call: TRBV28; d_call: -; cdr3_aa: CASSASGQETQYF
clone_size: once; v_call: TRBV6-5; d_call: -; cdr3_aa: CASRRNNYGYTF
clone_size: -; v_call: TRBV18; d_call: -; cdr3_aa: CASSPLEKGYNEQFF
clone_size: -; v_call: TRBV6-1; d_call: -; cdr3_aa: CASSQETGGIVNEQFF
clone_size: -; v_call: TRBV6-6; d_call: TRBD2; cdr3_aa: CASRGLAGVSGNEQFF
clone_size: -; v_call: TRBV4-1; d_call: -; cdr3_aa: CASSQDWRGLYEQYF
clone_size: -; v_call: TRBV19; d_call: -; cdr3_aa: CASSAGTSRRQPQHF
clone_size: -; v_call: TRBV7-9; d_call: -; cdr3_aa: CASSLEGGAYYEQYF
clone_size: -; v_call: TRBV5-1; d_call: -; cdr3_aa: CASSLVTKRADTQYF
clone_size: -; v_call: TRBV5-5; d_call: -; cdr3_aa: CASSLQPLNTEAFF
clone_size: -; v_call: TRBV7-3; d_call: TRBD2; cdr3_aa: CASSSAGTSFYNEQFF
clone_size: -; v_call: TRBV7-8; d_call: -; cdr3_aa: CASSPPLRNEQFF
clone_size: -; v_call: TRBV5-4; d_call: -; cdr3_aa: CASSETRRSSYEQYF
clone_size: -; v_call: TRBV5-1; d_call: -; cdr3_aa: CASKGASNYGYTF
clone_size: -; v_call: TRBV28; d_call: -; cdr3_aa: CASRGGTDIYEQYF
clone_size: few; v_call: TRBV2; d_call: -; cdr3_aa: CASKDSSYEQYF
clone_size: once; v_call: TRBV7-2; d_call: TRBD2; cdr3_aa: CASSSRSSGRNTGELFF
clone_size: -; v_call: TRBV28; d_call: TRBD1; cdr3_aa: CASRRPTGYEQYF
clone_size: -; v_call: TRBV19; d_call: -; cdr3_aa: CASKPERQSYGYTF
clone_size: once; v_call: TRBV7-9; d_call: -; cdr3_aa: CASSLAGASAYEQYF
clone_size: few; v_call: TRBV15; d_call: TRBD1; cdr3_aa: CATSRVGTGNEKLFF
clone_size: once; v_call: TRBV15; d_call: -; cdr3_aa: CATSRDGGQGAREQYF
clone_size: few; v_call: TRBV5-1; d_call: TRBD2; cdr3_aa: CASSSLAGDTQYF
clone_size: -; v_call: TRBV7-9; d_call: -; cdr3_aa: CASSLEVDTEAFF
clone_size: -; v_call: TRBV7-9; d_call: -; cdr3_aa: CASSRSSSDYEQYF
clone_size: -; v_call: TRBV29-1; d_call: -; cdr3_aa: CSVGQDAYEQYF
clone_size: few; v_call: TRBV5-1; d_call: TRBD1; cdr3_aa: CASSLDREYNEQFF
clone_size: few; v_call: TRBV7-9; d_call: -; cdr3_aa: CASGGDTAQETQYF
clone_size: -; v_call: TRBV7-2; d_call: -; cdr3_aa: CASSLALGGGGEKLFF
clone_size: -; v_call: TRBV18; d_call: -; cdr3_aa: CASSPIQGTDSYNEQFF
clone_size: few; v_call: TRBV27; d_call: TRBD2; cdr3_aa: CASSLGLAGGPSRETQYF
clone_size: few; v_call: TRBV28; d_call: -; cdr3_aa: CASSLVGDPYEQYF
clone_size: many; v_call: TRBV5-1; d_call: -; cdr3_aa: CASSLDGSSKNIQYF
clone_size: -; v_call: TRBV30; d_call: -; cdr3_aa: CAWSGPGGHNSPLHF
clone_size: -; v_call: TRBV5-4; d_call: -; cdr3_aa: CASSLSWTDKFNEQFF